This entry lists 29 T cell receptor beta chains sequenced from one sample in a study of OX40 agonist ivuxolimab in advanced cancers. Measured with immunoSEQ multiplex PCR; TCRdb has only the in-frame clones, and not every one. In the table there are tens of thousands of clones, roughly nine tenths of which are singletons. This specimen was CD4+ or CD8+ T cells sorted from blood, taken in a trial of the OX40 agonist ivuxolimab. Receptor source: an adult with an advanced solid tumor such as melanoma, head and neck, liver or kidney cancer.

This clone has more than one count but fewer than ten. The chain has TRBV5-6 and TRBJ2-1; D may be TRBD2 (6 bases). This CDR3 comprises 14 residues. The V gene's germline CDR1 is SGHDT and CDR2 YYEEEE. V lost 2 bases and J 0 bases, leaving 6 bases between the germline ends. In DNA, the CDR3 is TGTGCCAGCAGCTTCGGGGGCTCCTACAATGAGCAGTTCTTC. Its protein product is CASSFGGSYNEQFF.

The V and J genes are TRBV7-6 and TRBJ2-1, with TRBD2 as a possible D gene (6 bases). The CDR3 is 15 amino acids. Trimming removed 5 bases from V and 0 bases from J, with 11 bases in between. In germline, CDR1 is SGHVS, CDR2 FNYEAQ. CDR3 residues: CASSARGSSYNEQFF. For the CDR3, the DNA is TGTGCCAGCAGCGCCCGGGGGAGCTCCTACAATGAGCAGTTCTTC.

The rearrangement uses TRBV6-1 and TRBJ1-4, with D tentatively TRBD1 (5 bases). The length of the CDR3 is 14 residues. With 3 bases removed from V and 8 bases from J, the gap between germline ends came to 13 bases. The V gene's germline CDR1 is MNHNS and CDR2 SASEGT. This chain's CDR3 is CASSEVAGLEKLFF. CDR3 sequence (DNA): TGTGCCAGCAGTGAGGTGGCAGGGCTGGAAAAACTGTTTTTT.

The V and J genes are TRBV6-5 and TRBJ1-3; D call uncertain. Germline V gene data show CDR1 as MNHEY and CDR2 as SVGAGI. Trimming pared 6 bases from V and 1 base from J, leaving 7 bases between. There are 13 residues in the CDR3. Here the CDR3 reads CASSSPSGNTIYF. The CDR3 bases are TGTGCCAGCAGCAGCCCGTCTGGAAACACCATATATTTT.

The rearrangement joins TRBV5-1 to TRBJ2-5; possibly TRBD1 for D (6 bases). The CDR3 totals 15 residues. Trimming pared 7 bases from V and 2 bases from J, leaving 18 bases between. Per germline, CDR1 SGHRS and CDR2 YFSETQ. The CDR3 DNA reads as TGCGCCAGCGGAGTTCAAGGACAGACACAAGAGACCCAGTACTTC. Amino acids: CASGVQGQTQETQYF.

This sequence joins TRBV19 and TRBJ1-3; D gene ambiguous. The germline V gene has CDR1 LNHDA and CDR2 SQIVND (reference sequence). The V end lost 10 bases, the J end lost 8 bases, and 12 bases lay between the germline ends. The CDR3 spans 11 residues. The CDR3 DNA follows: TGTGCCACCCTCGGAGGGCACACCATATATTTT. Translating it yields CATLGGHTIYF.

The DNA of the CDR3 is TGTGCCAGCAGTGTTGAGTGGGGGTTGGGAAATGGCTACACCTTC. This sequence encodes CASSVEWGLGNGYTF. The rearrangement links TRBV6-1 to TRBJ1-2; D possibly corresponds to TRBD1 (5 bases). Trimming left V 4 bases short and J 6 bases short, with 18 bases between. CDR3 length: 15 residues. The germline V gene has CDR1 MNHNS and CDR2 SASEGT.

The V call is TRBV30, the J call TRBJ1-1, with a weak D call TRBD1 (5 bases). The CDR3 totals 16 residues. The V and J ends lost 4 bases and 1 base respectively, with 19 bases between them. Germline CDR1 GTSNPN, CDR2 SVGIG (reference sequence). CDR3 in amino acids: CAWKGPGTAWNTEAFF. The CDR3 nucleotides read TGTGCCTGGAAAGGGCCGGGGACGGCATGGAACACTGAAGCTTTCTTT.

The chain has TRBV7-6 and TRBJ2-7, with 12 bases matching TRBD2. There are 15 residues in the CDR3. With V trimmed by 4 bases and J by 2 bases, 3 bases remained unmatched. Germline loops: CDR1 SGHVS, CDR2 FNYEAQ. CDR3 protein: CASSSTSGSTYEQYF. CDR3 bases: TGTGCCAGCAGCTCGACTAGCGGGAGTACCTACGAGCAGTACTTC.

This clone showed up just a few times. V gene TRBV5-6 combines with J gene TRBJ2-7, with a possible D match to TRBD2 (7 bases). CDR3 length equals 13 residues. From germline, CDR1 is SGHDT and CDR2 YYEEEE. Trimming removed 4 bases from V and 7 bases from J, with 15 bases in between. The CDR3 loop reads CASSVAGAGEQYF. CDR3 sequence (DNA): TGTGCCAGCAGCGTCGCGGGGGCCGGGGAGCAGTACTTC.

The chain has TRBV18 and TRBJ1-4, with 8 bases that match TRBD1. CDR3 size: 15 residues. The junction had 10 bases not matched to a gene; V was cut back by 6 bases and J by 7 bases. Germline CDR1 KGHSH, CDR2 LQKENI. The CDR3 DNA sequence: TGTGCCAGCTCTAGTTCGGGACAGGAGGGTGAAAAACTGTTTTTT. Its translation is CASSSSGQEGEKLFF. Complete variable domain (other parts from reference TRBV18 and TRBJ1-4): NAGVMQNPRHLVRRRGQEARLRCSPMKGHSHVYWYRQLPEEGLKFMVYLQKENIIDESGMPKERFSAEFPKEGPSILRIQQVVRGDSAAYFCASSSSGQEGEKLFFGSGTQLSVL.

The gene calls are TRBV21-1 and TRBJ2-1; the tabulated D call, TRBD2, remains unverified against the DNA. TRBV21-1 is a pseudogene. The CDR3 is 17 residues long. CDR3 in amino acids: CASSKFTSGGPNNEQFF. The CDR3 DNA is TGTGCCAGCAGCAAATTCACTAGCGGGGGGCCCAACAATGAGCAGTTCTTC.

This rearrangement joins TRBV6-6 to TRBJ1-3; D not certain. CDR3 length: 15 residues. V lost 0 bases, J lost 3 bases, and 9 bases lay in between. Germline V gene sequence: CDR1 MNHNY, CDR2 SVGAGI (reference sequence). The CDR3 region has the DNA TGTGCCAGCAGTTACTCGAATCCAGATGGAAACACCATATATTTT. This encodes CASSYSNPDGNTIYF.

J is TRBJ1-6 and V is TRBV5-1; 7 nucleotides align to TRBD1. The CDR3 has 14 amino acids. The trim removed 6 bases at V and 7 bases at J, leaving 7 bases unmatched. Germline V gene sequence: CDR1 SGHRS, CDR2 YFSETQ. CDR3 amino acids: CASNPTGLNSPLHF. CDR3 in DNA: TGCGCCAGCAACCCGACAGGGTTGAATTCACCCCTCCACTTT.

The V call is TRBV18, the J call TRBJ2-7; TRBD2 matches 7 bases. V lost 2 bases to trimming and J lost 6 bases; unmatched junction nucleotides: 4. The length of the CDR3 is 13 residues. The germline gives CDR1 KGHSH, CDR2 LQKENI. The CDR3 here is CASSPGREGEQYF. CDR3 in DNA: TGTGCCAGCTCACCAGGCAGGGAGGGCGAGCAGTACTTC.

The rearrangement links TRBV6-5 to TRBJ2-5, with D perhaps TRBD1 (6 bases). Germline V gene data show CDR1 as MNHEY and CDR2 as SVGAGI. The CDR3 runs to 13 residues. Deletions cut 7 bases from V and 2 bases from J, with 11 bases between. Here the CDR3 DNA reads TGTGCCAGCACCCGGACAGTTCAAGAGACCCAGTACTTC. The encoded protein is CASTRTVQETQYF.

This rearrangement joins TRBV11-3 to TRBJ1-2; D uncertain. The V and J ends lost 0 bases and 10 bases respectively, with 9 bases between them. Germline CDR1 SGHNT, CDR2 YENEEA. The CDR3 length is 12 residues. In DNA, the CDR3 is TGTGCCAGCAGCTTAGATCAGAGGGTCTACACCTTC. Protein product: CASSLDQRVYTF. Full variable domain (missing parts from reference TRBV11-3 and TRBJ1-2): EAGVVQSPRYKIIEKKQPVAFWCNPISGHNTLYWYLQNLGQGPELLIRYENEEAVDDSQLPKDRFSAERLKGVDSTLKIQPAELGDSAVYLCASSLDQRVYTFGSGTRLTVV.

The chain has TRBV29-1 and TRBJ2-1; tentative D call: TRBD2 (6 bases). Trimming stripped 6 bases from V and 6 bases from J, with 18 bases between. The CDR3 is 14 residues long. Germline V lookup: CDR1 SQVTM, CDR2 ANQGSEA. CDR3: CSVLWEAASNEQFF. The CDR3, as DNA: TGCAGCGTACTATGGGAGGCCGCTTCCAATGAGCAGTTCTTC.

The chain combines TRBV11-2 with TRBJ2-5; tentatively, D is TRBD2 (6 bases). This CDR3 is 15 amino acids long. Trimming shortened V by 3 bases and J by 5 bases, and 16 bases separated the two germline ends. Germline assignment: CDR1 SGHAT and CDR2 FQNNGV. CDR3 sequence (DNA): TGTGCCAGCAGCTTGAATAGCGGATTCGGGGAGACCCAGTACTTC. Translation: CASSLNSGFGETQYF.

The chain uses TRBV6-1 and TRBJ2-7; TRBD2 agrees at 8 bases. The CDR3 contains 15 residues. The V and J ends lost 6 bases and 7 bases, in that order; junction bases with no gene match: 14. The germline CDR1 and CDR2 sequences are MNHNS and SASEGT. CDR3 amino acids: CASRADGGALREQYF. Here the CDR3 DNA reads TGTGCCAGCAGGGCCGACGGGGGGGCCTTAAGGGAGCAGTACTTC.

The chain employs TRBV2 and TRBJ1-6; 10 bases are a match to TRBD1. This CDR3 contains 14 residues. The trim removed 7 bases at V and 7 bases at J, leaving 4 bases unmatched. Germline V lookup: CDR1 SNHLY, CDR2 FYNNEI. In DNA, the CDR3 is TGTGCCAGCATTAAGGACAGGGGGAATTCACCCCTCCACTTT. It codes for CASIKDRGNSPLHF. The full variable domain, its missing parts supplied by reference TRBV2 and TRBJ1-6, is EPEVTQTPSHQVTQMGQEVILRCVPISNHLYFYWYRQILGQKVEFLVSFYNNEISEKSEIFDDQFSVERPDGSNFTLKIRSTKLEDSAMYFCASIKDRGNSPLHFGNGTRLTVT.

The genes are TRBV11-2 and TRBJ1-2; D gene ambiguous. Trimming stripped 5 bases from V and 4 bases from J, with 17 bases between. The CDR3 covers 15 residues. Germline V gene data show CDR1 as SGHAT and CDR2 as FQNNGV. The CDR3 loop reads CASSPSSTAAYGYTF. CDR3 nucleotides: TGTGCCAGCAGCCCCTCGTCCACAGCAGCCTATGGCTACACCTTC.

The chain has TRBV6-1 and TRBJ2-7, with D maybe TRBD1 (5 bases). V lost 6 bases and J lost 5, with 14 bases in between. CDR1 MNHNS and CDR2 SASEGT come from the germline V gene. The length of the CDR3 is 13 residues. CDR3: CASSPRGRDEQYF. CDR3 DNA: TGTGCCAGCAGCCCTAGGGGCAGGGACGAGCAGTACTTC.

CDR3: CASTPSGTGGWETQYF. CDR3 coding DNA: TGTGCCAGTACCCCATCAGGGACAGGGGGCTGGGAGACCCAGTACTTC. V usage is TRBV19 and J usage is TRBJ2-5; TRBD1 matches 12 bases. Germline V gene lookup returns CDR1 LNHDA and CDR2 SQIVND (reference sequence). J gave up 5 bases and V 7 bases, and 11 bases lay outside the gene matches. This CDR3 comprises 16 residues.

The CDR3 is CASSHGQGPYEQYF. The CDR3 DNA sequence: TGCGCCAGCAGCCATGGACAGGGGCCCTACGAGCAGTACTTC. This rearrangement joins TRBV4-1 to TRBJ2-7; 9 bases fit TRBD1. Germline V gene sequence: CDR1 MGHRA, CDR2 YSYEKL. The CDR3 runs 14 residues. V lost 3 bases and J lost 2; bases outside the gene matches: 2.

The table lists this clone with a count of one. V and J are TRBV7-4 and TRBJ2-1, with 9 bases aligning to TRBD2. This CDR3 has 14 amino acids. From germline, CDR1 is SGHVT and CDR2 SQSDAQ. With V trimmed by 2 bases and J by 12 bases, 8 bases remained unmatched. CDR3 DNA sequence: TGTGCCAGCAGCTTAATATGGCGGGAGGGCCCGCAGTTCTTC. This gives the protein CASSLIWREGPQFF.

V gene TRBV19 combines with J gene TRBJ2-1; the match to TRBD1 covers 7 bases. Trimming at V came to 6 bases and at J to 6 bases, leaving 2 bases not matched to a gene. The CDR3 is 12 residues long. Looked up from germline, CDR1 is LNHDA and CDR2 is SQIVND (reference sequence). CDR3: CASRTGVNEQFF. The CDR3 bases are TGTGCCAGTAGAACAGGGGTCAATGAGCAGTTCTTC.

This clone was seen a few times. This chain joins TRBV29-1 and TRBJ2-7; tentatively, D is TRBD1 or TRBD2 (5 bases each). The ends were cut back, 2 bases at V and 7 bases at J, with 18 bases in the middle. From germline, CDR1 is SQVTM and CDR2 ANQGSEA. This CDR3 has 14 amino acids. CDR3 loop: CSVELRGGSGEQYF. The CDR3 DNA reads as TGCAGCGTTGAACTAAGGGGCGGATCGGGAGAGCAGTACTTC.

This clone occurred once. The chain is built from TRBV6-1 and TRBJ2-6, with 7 bases matching TRBD1. CDR1 and CDR2 (germline): MNHNS, SASEGT. V lost 4 bases and J lost 0; bases outside the gene matches: 3. There are 16 residues in the CDR3. CDR3 sequence: CASSVAGGSGANVLTF. The DNA of the CDR3 is TGTGCCAGCAGTGTTGCAGGGGGCTCTGGGGCCAACGTCCTGACTTTC.